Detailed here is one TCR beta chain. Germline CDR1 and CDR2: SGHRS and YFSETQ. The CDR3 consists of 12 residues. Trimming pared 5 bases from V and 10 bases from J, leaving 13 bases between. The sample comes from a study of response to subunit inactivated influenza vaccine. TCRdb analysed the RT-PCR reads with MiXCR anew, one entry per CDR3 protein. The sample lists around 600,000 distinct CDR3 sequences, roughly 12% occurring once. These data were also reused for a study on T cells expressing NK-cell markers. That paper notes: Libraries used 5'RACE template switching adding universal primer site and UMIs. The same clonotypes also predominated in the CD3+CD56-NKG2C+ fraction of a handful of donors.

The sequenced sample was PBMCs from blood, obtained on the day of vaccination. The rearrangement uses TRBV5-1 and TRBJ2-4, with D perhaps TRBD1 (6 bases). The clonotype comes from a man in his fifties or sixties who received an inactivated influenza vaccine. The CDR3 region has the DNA TGCGCCAGCAGACTTAACAGGGATATTCAGTACTTC. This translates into CASRLNRDIQYF. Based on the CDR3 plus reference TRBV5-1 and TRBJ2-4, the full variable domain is KAGVTQTPRYLIKTRGQQVTLSCSPISGHRSVSWYQQTPGQGLQFLFEYFSETQRNKGNFPGRFSGRQFSNSRSEMNVSTLELGDSALYLCASRLNRDIQYFGAGTRLSVL.